This TCR beta chain was captured in a study of shared clonotypes between healthy human individuals. Overall study context: Plates per donor: three CD4 naive, three CD4 memory, two CD8 naive, one CD8 memory. Points from the study as a whole: Only blood was sampled, and tissue TCR repertoires likely differ from blood ones.

This clone was seen a single time. The antigen remains unidentified. An even split of each subset's genomic DNA across several immunoSEQ plates was performed. Each replicate PCR on the sorted subsets used about 0.2 ug DNA (approximately 33,000 T cell genomes). TCRdb's copy holds only in-frame clones and misses some; the assay was immunoSEQ multiplex PCR. The table has a few million clones, over 85% seen once. CDR3 length: 17 amino acids. Germline V CDR1 and CDR2: SEHNR, FQNEAQ (reference sequence). CD45RO-negative, CCR7-selected cells formed the naive CD8 fraction, which excluded terminally differentiated effector memory CD45RA+ cells.

Input material: naive CD8+ T cells from PBMCs. The receptor was isolated from a young man in good health. Some clones in this sample may be carry-over from other donors' samples. The J gene is TRBJ2-5, the V gene TRBV7-9; 15 bases are shared with TRBD2. The J call may be wrong; the DNA end is better matched by TRBJ2-7. CDR3 protein: CASSLGTSGRAPYEQYF. CDR3 DNA: TGTGCCAGCAGCTTAGGGACTAGCGGGAGGGCCCCCTACGAGCAGTACTTC.